The 21 T cell receptor beta chains reported below all come from one sample, sequenced in a study of blood T cell repertoires in COVID-19. The table came from immunoSEQ multiplex PCR; TCRdb's copy has only in-frame clones and leaves some out. Among approximately 190,000 clones, about 85% were seen once, and the ten largest hold around 21%. Material for sequencing was peripheral blood. The receptors were sampled from a human donor in a cohort sampled during active COVID-19.

The chain has TRBV5-1 and TRBJ2-7, with 14 bases fitting TRBD2. Trimming cost V 4 bases and J 6 bases; bases outside gene matches: 3. This CDR3 is 14 amino acids long. Germline loops: CDR1 SGHRS, CDR2 YFSETQ. The CDR3, as DNA: TGCGCCAGCAGCCCGGGACTAGCGGGGGTCGAGCAGTACGTC. Amino acids: CASSPGLAGVEQYV.

The V call is TRBV27, the J call TRBJ2-5; 10 bases map to TRBD2. The junction had 10 bases not matched to a gene; V was cut back by 5 bases and J by 7 bases. The CDR3 covers 15 residues. CDR1 and CDR2 from the germline V gene are MNHEY and SMNVEV (reference sequence). The DNA for the CDR3 is TGTGCCAGCAGTCCGCGGCTAGCGGGAGTCGTGACCCAGTACTTC. Translated, it gives CASSPRLAGVVTQYF.

CDR3 region: CASRQSAGPYGYTF. In DNA, the CDR3 is TGTGCCAGCAGGCAATCCGCGGGCCCGTATGGCTACACCTTC. The J gene is TRBJ1-2, the V gene TRBV2; D is undetermined. The ends were cut back, 6 bases at V and 5 bases at J, with 16 bases in the middle. The CDR3 is made up of 14 amino acids. Per germline, CDR1 SNHLY and CDR2 FYNNEI. Full variable domain (outside the CDR3, taken from reference TRBV2 and TRBJ1-2): EPEVTQTPSHQVTQMGQEVILRCVPISNHLYFYWYRQILGQKVEFLVSFYNNEISEKSEIFDDQFSVERPDGSNFTLKIRSTKLEDSAMYFCASRQSAGPYGYTFGSGTRLTVV.

This chain uses TRBV27 with TRBJ2-7, with 10 bases lining up with TRBD1. The V segment lost 10 bases and the J segment 6 bases; nucleotides outside the gene matches: 9. This CDR3 has 13 residues. Looked up from germline, CDR1 is MNHEY and CDR2 is SMNVEV (reference sequence). The DNA of the CDR3 is TGTGCCACCTGGACAGGGGGGACTGGCGAGCAGTACTTC. Amino acids: CATWTGGTGEQYF.

This rearrangement joins TRBV20-1 to TRBJ1-2; D remains unclear. Germline CDR1 DFQATT, CDR2 SNEGSKA (reference sequence). Deletions cut 7 bases from V and 10 bases from J, with 13 bases between. The CDR3 has 10 residues. CDR3: CSGQRTHYTF. DNA for the CDR3: TGCAGTGGTCAGCGGACCCACTACACCTTC.

The rearrangement joins TRBV28 to TRBJ1-6; no clear D. The CDR3 loop spans 13 amino acids. Germline V gives CDR1 MDHEN, CDR2 SYDVKM. Trimming stripped 8 bases from V and 7 bases from J, with 12 bases between. This CDR3 is CASHSIQNSPLHF. The CDR3 nucleotides read TGTGCCAGCCACTCGATACAGAATTCACCCCTCCACTTT.

The rearrangement links TRBV29-1 to TRBJ2-1, with TRBD2 identical over 8 bases. The CDR3 sequence is 11 residues long. Unmatched junction bases numbered 5, after V lost 7 bases and J lost 9 bases. Germline lookup yields CDR1 SQVTM and CDR2 ANQGSEA. The CDR3 DNA reads TGCAGCGCCGTAGCGGGGAGTGAGCAGTTCTTC. Translating it yields CSAVAGSEQFF.

V and J are TRBV24-1 and TRBJ2-2, with 7 bases matching TRBD2. The germline gives CDR1 KGHDR, CDR2 SFDVKD. V was clipped by 2 bases and J by 5 bases; unmatched bases: 16. This CDR3 spans 19 amino acids. CDR3 nucleotide sequence: TGTGCCACCAGTGATTGGGCCCTCCGCAGCGGGGAAGGTACCGGGGAGCTGTTTTTT. Translated: CATSDWALRSGEGTGELFF.

The chain couples TRBV29-1 to TRBJ2-7; the D gene is possibly TRBD1 (5 bases). The CDR3 totals 13 residues. With 3 bases removed from V and 7 bases from J, the gap between germline ends came to 16 bases. Germline loops: CDR1 SQVTM, CDR2 ANQGSEA. In nucleotides, the CDR3 is TGCAGCGTTGATAAAGCAGGGATCGGGGAGCAGTACTTC. Translation: CSVDKAGIGEQYF.

This sequence joins TRBV2 and TRBJ2-7; unclear D gene. The CDR3 length is 13 residues. From germline, CDR1 is SNHLY and CDR2 FYNNEI. V lost 8 bases and J 5 bases, leaving 16 bases between the germline ends. CDR3 in DNA: TGTGCCAGCGGGTCTAGTGTCATCCACGAGCAGTACGTC. Translating it yields CASGSSVIHEQYV.

The rearrangement links TRBV21-1 to TRBJ2-7; TRBD2 is the table's D call and was not checked against the DNA. TRBV21-1 is noted as a pseudogene. This CDR3 spans 12 amino acids. The CDR3 DNA reads TGTGCCAGCAGCCCTAGCTCCTACGAGCAGTACGTC. This translates into CASSPSSYEQYV.

A single count supports this clone. J is TRBJ1-2 and V is TRBV15; no definite D call. Germline V gives CDR1 LNHNV, CDR2 YYDKDF (reference sequence). This CDR3 has 13 residues. V was cut by 0 bases and J by 5 bases, with 7 bases left in between. The CDR3 is CATSRDPGYGYTF. The CDR3 bases are TGTGCCACCAGCAGAGATCCGGGTTATGGCTACACCTTC.

J is TRBJ1-1 and V is TRBV18; D ambiguous. The CDR3 loop spans 14 amino acids. From germline, CDR1 is KGHSH and CDR2 LQKENI. Trimming took off 1 base at V and 1 base at J, with 7 bases between the two ends. This CDR3 is CASSPLPRNTEAFF. The CDR3 nucleotides read TGTGCCAGCTCACCACTCCCGCGGAACACTGAAGCTTTCTTT.

V usage is TRBV2 and J usage is TRBJ2-3, with 9 bases aligning to TRBD1. J gave up 6 bases and V 8 bases, and 9 bases lay outside the gene matches. The germline V gene has CDR1 SNHLY and CDR2 FYNNEI. The CDR3 has 14 residues. This chain's CDR3 is CASSVGQGFDTQYF. CDR3 in DNA: TGTGCCAGCTCTGTGGGACAGGGATTCGATACGCAGTATTTT.

This chain connects TRBV7-2 to TRBJ2-3, with a possible D match to TRBD1 (5 bases). This CDR3 spans 14 amino acids. Germline CDR1 reads SGHTA; CDR2 reads FQGNSA. Trimming removed 5 bases from V and 2 bases from J, with 11 bases in between. CDR3 sequence: CASSPGISTDTQYF. The CDR3 nucleotides are TGTGCCAGCAGCCCAGGGATATCCACAGATACGCAGTATTTT.

This chain uses TRBV19 with TRBJ1-2; D gene ambiguous. V lost 5 bases and J 8 bases, leaving 24 bases between the germline ends. The CDR3 covers 16 residues. Germline V gene data show CDR1 as LNHDA and CDR2 as SQIVND (reference sequence). In DNA, the CDR3 is TGTGCCAGTAGTCCTCTACTCCGTGGAGATGAGTCCGGCTACACCTTC. Protein product: CASSPLLRGDESGYTF.

This rearrangement joins TRBV11-2 to TRBJ2-2, with 8 bases fitting TRBD1. The CDR3 totals 17 residues. The V gene end was trimmed by 0 bases and the J gene end by 5 bases; junction bases not matched to a gene: 8. CDR1 and CDR2 from the germline V gene are SGHAT and FQNNGV. CDR3 sequence (DNA): TGTGCCAGCAGCTTAGAACACTGGACAGGGCTTACCGGGGAGCTGTTTTTT. Translating it yields CASSLEHWTGLTGELFF.

CDR3 in DNA: TGTGCCAGCACCTCATTCGGACAGGGCACTCACTATCGGGGCTACACCTTC. Its protein product is CASTSFGQGTHYRGYTF. This chain connects TRBV28 to TRBJ1-2; 8 positions match TRBD1. The germline CDR1 and CDR2 sequences are MDHEN and SYDVKM. The J segment lost 8 bases and the V segment lost 7 bases, leaving 21 bases of the junction unmatched. This CDR3 is 17 amino acids long.

The rearrangement uses TRBV27 and TRBJ2-3; 12 bases line up with TRBD2. The CDR3 has 19 residues. The V gene's germline CDR1 is MNHEY and CDR2 SMNVEV (reference sequence). With 3 bases clipped from V and 1 base from J, the junction kept 11 bases outside the gene matches. The DNA for the CDR3 is TGTGCCAGCAGTTTGGGACTAGCGGGTTTTGTTATCGGCACAGATACGCAGTATTTT. It yields the protein CASSLGLAGFVIGTDTQYF.

The chain couples TRBV4-1 to TRBJ2-1; weak D call: TRBD1 (6 bases). The V and J ends lost 2 bases and 3 bases respectively, with 8 bases between them. The CDR3 consists of 14 residues. Germline CDR1 is MGHRA and CDR2 is YSYEKL. The CDR3 protein is CASSQTRGYNEQFF. CDR3 DNA sequence: TGCGCCAGCAGCCAAACCAGGGGCTACAATGAGCAGTTCTTC.

This clone occurred once. The genes are TRBV7-2 and TRBJ2-7; tentatively, D is TRBD2 (5 bases). Trimming left V 6 bases short and J 3 bases short, with 12 bases between. CDR3 size: 13 residues. Germline assignment: CDR1 SGHTA and CDR2 FQGNSA. The DNA for the CDR3 is TGTGCCAGCAGTATAGGTGGAGGCTACGAGCAGTACTTC. It translates to CASSIGGGYEQYF.